The T cell receptor (beta chain) under discussion was sequenced for a study of control samples from healthy donors and cancer patients (dated by TCRdb to 2020 to 2021). Of note for this clone: Its antigen specificity is not known. No base quality information exists; no much larger clone differs at one position.

Libraries were made using the immunoSEQ multiplex PCR assay. What TCRdb holds here is the immuneACCESS table cut down to in-frame rearrangements. Part of the clones is not present; checked against another copy, under half of the missing clones reflect an unresolved V gene, and the others are unexplained. This sample gives some 7,300 clones in total; over 60% of them show up just once. The ten top clones hold about 17% of the sample. The specimen sequenced was formalin-fixed, paraffin-embedded tissue. The TCR comes from a male donor with melanoma.

The nucleotides read TGTGCCAGCAGGGCCTCCTCTAGCGGGGAGGGCCACGAGCAGTACTTC. The encoded protein is CASRASSSGEGHEQYF. The chain links TRBV6-6 with TRBJ2-7; the central 9 bases match TRBD2. V trim: 6 bases; J trim: 5 bases; unmatched bases: 14. Including the terminal cysteine and phenylalanine, the CDR3 comprises 16 residues. The retained sequence is limited to the CDR3, 48 bases, with the frame set at the first base. Looking up the germline V gene (reference sequence) yields CDR1 MNHNY and CDR2 SVGAGI.